This T cell receptor (beta chain) was sequenced for a study of response to subunit inactivated influenza vaccine (dated 2018 in TCRdb). At the level of the whole study: Deep quantitative T cell receptor repertoire profiling was used in the study to track responses to a trivalent subunit inactivated influenza vaccine. General conclusions and limits of the study: According to the authors, only a limited number of new T cells may be recruited by each seasonal influenza vaccination.

Library preparation employed RT-PCR. This sample was sequenced with an Illumina HiSeq 2500. The public reads were run again by TCRdb, first through fastp at Q25 and then through MiXCR, and only productive beta chains were kept. Each entry merges the rows of one CDR3 protein and shows their most common DNA and genes. The sample table holds 600,000 to 700,000 distinct CDR3 sequences, of which 14% were seen once. The top ten hold 6.5% to 8% of the sample. Between the V and J ends, shortened by 1 base and 2 bases respectively, the junction contains 8 bases. Based on the germline V gene, the CDR1 and CDR2 sequences are SGHRS and YFSETQ. From its cysteine to its phenylalanine, the CDR3 spans 14 amino acids. CDR3 DNA only is kept here, 42 bases in frame from base 1. This clonotype has only a few counts. The antigen this receptor binds is unknown. It has no much larger one-base neighbor in the sample; base qualities were not kept.

This receptor was obtained from a man aged 50-60 years who received an inactivated influenza vaccine. Donor details come from another sample of the same person, matched by shared clones. Sequencing used PBMCs from blood, obtained about 14 days before vaccination. The chain uses TRBV5-1 and TRBJ2-3; a confident D gene designation cannot be given. Read as DNA, the sequence is TGCGCCAGCAGCTTGACAGCTGCCACAGATACGCAGTATTTT. It specifies CASSLTAATDTQYF.